The entry below describes one TCR beta chain. The entry originates in a study of CD8+CD57+ T cells in acquired aplastic anemia. All patients picked for sequencing had shown, by flow cytometry, an expansion of CD8+CD57+ cells. Therapy had not been given to patients before blood sampling. Profiling that covered TCR beta VDJ and CDR3 relied on genomic DNA as its template. TCRdb recomputed calls from the reads with MiXCR, one row per CDR3 protein. This sample has roughly 290,000 distinct CDR3 sequences, with roughly 53% found just once. Germline CDR1 reads SGHTA; CDR2 reads FQGTGA. The V gene end was trimmed by 5 bases and the J gene end by 5 bases; junction bases not matched to a gene: 4. CDR3 length: 16 residues.

Sequencing was done on a sample of sorted CD4+, CD8+, or CD8+CD57+ T cells (not recorded which) from PBMCs. This rearrangement joins TRBV7-3 to TRBJ2-2; 14 positions match TRBD2. This TCR was recovered from a human donor with aplastic anemia. CDR3 DNA sequence: TGTGCCAGCAGCCGTCGGACTAGCGGGGGGACCGGGGAGCTGTTTTTT. This sequence encodes CASSRRTSGGTGELFF.